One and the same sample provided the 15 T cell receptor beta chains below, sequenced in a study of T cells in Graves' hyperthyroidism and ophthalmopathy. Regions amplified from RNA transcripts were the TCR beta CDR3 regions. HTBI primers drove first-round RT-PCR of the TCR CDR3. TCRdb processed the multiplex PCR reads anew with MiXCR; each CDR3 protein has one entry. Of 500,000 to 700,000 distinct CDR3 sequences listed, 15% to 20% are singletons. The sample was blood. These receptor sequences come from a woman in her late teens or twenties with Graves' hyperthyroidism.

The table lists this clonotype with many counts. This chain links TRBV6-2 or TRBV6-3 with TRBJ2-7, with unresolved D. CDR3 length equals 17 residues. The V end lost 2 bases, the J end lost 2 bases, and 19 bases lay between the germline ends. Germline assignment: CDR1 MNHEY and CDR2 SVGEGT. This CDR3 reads CASSYPLSVRNPYEQYF. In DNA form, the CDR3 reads TGTGCCAGCAGTTACCCCTTAAGTGTGCGGAACCCCTACGAGCAGTACTTC.

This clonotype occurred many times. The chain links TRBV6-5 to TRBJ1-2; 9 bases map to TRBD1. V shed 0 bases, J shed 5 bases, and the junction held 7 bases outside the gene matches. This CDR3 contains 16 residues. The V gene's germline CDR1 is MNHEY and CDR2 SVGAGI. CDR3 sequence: CASSYSGDRGGYGYTF. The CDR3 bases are TGTGCCAGCAGTTACTCGGGAGACAGGGGGGGGTATGGCTACACCTTC.

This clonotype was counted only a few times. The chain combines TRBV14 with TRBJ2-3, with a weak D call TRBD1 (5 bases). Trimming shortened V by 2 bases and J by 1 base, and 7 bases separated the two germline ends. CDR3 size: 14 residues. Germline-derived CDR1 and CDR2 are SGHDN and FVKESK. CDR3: CASSQLRGTDTQYF. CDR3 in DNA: TGTGCCAGCAGCCAACTCAGGGGCACAGATACGCAGTATTTT.

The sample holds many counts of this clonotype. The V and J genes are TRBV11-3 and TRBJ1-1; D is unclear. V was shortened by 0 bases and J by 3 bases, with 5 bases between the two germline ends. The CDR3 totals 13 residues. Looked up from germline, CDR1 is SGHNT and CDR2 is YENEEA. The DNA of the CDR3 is TGTGCCAGCAGCTTAGATAGCGACACTGAAGCTTTCTTT. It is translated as CASSLDSDTEAFF.

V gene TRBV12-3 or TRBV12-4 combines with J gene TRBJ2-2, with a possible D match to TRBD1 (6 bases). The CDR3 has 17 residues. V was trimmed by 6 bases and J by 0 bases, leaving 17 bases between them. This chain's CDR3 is CASRPTRGSPNTGELFF. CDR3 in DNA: TGTGCCAGCAGGCCGACCAGGGGCTCCCCGAACACCGGGGAGCTGTTTTTT.

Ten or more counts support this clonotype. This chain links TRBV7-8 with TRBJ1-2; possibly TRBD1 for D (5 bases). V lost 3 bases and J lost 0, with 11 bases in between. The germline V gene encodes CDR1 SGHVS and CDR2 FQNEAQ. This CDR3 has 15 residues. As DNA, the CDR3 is TGTGCCAGCAGCTTTAGGGGTCTCGCTAACTATGGCTACACCTTC. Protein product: CASSFRGLANYGYTF.

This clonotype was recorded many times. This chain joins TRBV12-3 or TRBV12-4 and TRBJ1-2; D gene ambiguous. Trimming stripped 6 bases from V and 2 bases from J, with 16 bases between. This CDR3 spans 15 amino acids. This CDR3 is CASSRAWTVNYGYTF. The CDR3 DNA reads TGTGCCAGCAGCCGAGCTTGGACCGTGAACTATGGCTACACCTTC.

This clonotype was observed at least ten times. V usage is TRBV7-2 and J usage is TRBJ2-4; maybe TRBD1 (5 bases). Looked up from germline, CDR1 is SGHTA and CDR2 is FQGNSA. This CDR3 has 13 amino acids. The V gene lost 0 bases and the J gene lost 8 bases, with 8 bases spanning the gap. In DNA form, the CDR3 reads TGTGCCAGCAGCTTAGCAGGGGCCGACATTCAGTACTTC. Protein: CASSLAGADIQYF.

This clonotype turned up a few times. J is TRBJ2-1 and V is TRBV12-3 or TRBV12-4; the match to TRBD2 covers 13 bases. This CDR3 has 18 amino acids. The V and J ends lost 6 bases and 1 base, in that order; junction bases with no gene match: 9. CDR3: CASRKGLAGRESYNEQFF. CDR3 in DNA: TGTGCCAGCAGAAAGGGACTAGCGGGAAGAGAATCCTACAATGAGCAGTTCTTC.

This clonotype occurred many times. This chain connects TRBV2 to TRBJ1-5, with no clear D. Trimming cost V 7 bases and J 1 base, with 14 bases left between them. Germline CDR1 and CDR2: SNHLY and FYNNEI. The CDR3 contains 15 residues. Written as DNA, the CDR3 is TGTGCCAGCAACGAAAGGTTGACGAGCAATCAGCCCCAGCATTTT. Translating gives CASNERLTSNQPQHF.

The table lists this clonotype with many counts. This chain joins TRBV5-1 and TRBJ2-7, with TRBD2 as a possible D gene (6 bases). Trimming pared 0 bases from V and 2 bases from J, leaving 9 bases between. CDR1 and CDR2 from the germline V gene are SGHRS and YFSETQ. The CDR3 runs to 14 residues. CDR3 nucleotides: TGCGCCAGCAGCTTGGAGGCGGGAACCTACGAGCAGTACTTC. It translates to CASSLEAGTYEQYF.

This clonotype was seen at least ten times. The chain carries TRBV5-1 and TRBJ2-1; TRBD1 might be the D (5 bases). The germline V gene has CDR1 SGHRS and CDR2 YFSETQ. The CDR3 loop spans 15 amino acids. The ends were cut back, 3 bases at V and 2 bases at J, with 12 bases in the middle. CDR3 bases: TGCGCCAGCAGCTCAGGGATTTTCGCCTACAATGAGCAGTTCTTC. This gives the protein CASSSGIFAYNEQFF.

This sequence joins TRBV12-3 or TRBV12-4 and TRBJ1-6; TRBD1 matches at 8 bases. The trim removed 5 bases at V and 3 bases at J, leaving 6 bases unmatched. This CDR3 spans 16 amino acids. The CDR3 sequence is CASSRAGGVYNSPLHF. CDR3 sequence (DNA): TGTGCCAGCAGTAGGGCAGGGGGCGTCTATAATTCACCCCTCCACTTT.

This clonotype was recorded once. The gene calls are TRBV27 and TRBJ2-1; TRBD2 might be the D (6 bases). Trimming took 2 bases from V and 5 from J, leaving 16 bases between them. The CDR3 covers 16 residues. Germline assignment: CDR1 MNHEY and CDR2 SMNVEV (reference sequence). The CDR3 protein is CASSLIPGRSHNEQFF. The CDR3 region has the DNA TGTGCCAGCAGTTTAATACCAGGGAGGTCCCACAATGAGCAGTTCTTC.

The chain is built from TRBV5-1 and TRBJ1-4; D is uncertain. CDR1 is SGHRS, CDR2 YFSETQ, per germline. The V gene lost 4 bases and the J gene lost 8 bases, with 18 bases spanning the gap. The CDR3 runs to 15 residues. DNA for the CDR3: TGCGCCAGCAGCCAACTGAACGGGGAGGGAGAAAAACTGTTTTTT. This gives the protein CASSQLNGEGEKLFF.